The present T cell receptor beta chain was sequenced within a study of glioma-infiltrating T cells. In this sample, this clonotype turned up many times. Its antigen is not identified. Study-level results: Patients with low tissue-blood divergence carried a signature set of shared blood CDR3 motifs. Non-neoplastic patients had below-expected tissue-blood divergence, while all gliomas exceeded expectation.

This CDR3 contains 16 residues. V gave up 4 bases and J gave up 0 bases; unmatched junction bases: 7. Looked up from germline, CDR1 is MDHEN and CDR2 is SYDVKM. Amplification of TCR alpha and beta CDR3 regions from RNA used iRepertoire nested multiplex PCR. TCRdb passed the multiplex PCR reads through MiXCR, listing each CDR3 protein once. The sample yields 400,000 or so distinct CDR3 sequences, 35% to 45% seen once. The rearrangement links TRBV28 to TRBJ1-1; TRBD1 matches at 8 bases. This clonotype was obtained from a human donor with low-grade glioma or glioblastoma, undergoing nonglioma brain surgery, or in good health (not recorded which). Material for sequencing was glioma tissue, nonneoplastic brain tissue, or PBMCs (not recorded which). The CDR3 is CASSYVRGLMNTEAFF. The DNA for the CDR3 is TGTGCCAGCAGTTACGTCAGGGGGCTAATGAACACTGAAGCTTTCTTT.